These T cell receptor beta chains were read from a single sample in a study of cytotoxic CD8 clonotypes in ibrutinib-treated CLL. Libraries were prepared by immunoSEQ multiplex PCR; TCRdb keeps only in-frame clonotypes and omits some of them. The table includes around 92,000 clones, 70% to 80% detected once. This sample comprised PBMCs, obtained after 24 months of ibrutinib treatment. These receptor sequences come from a human donor with chronic lymphocytic leukemia. Each CDR3 is given without its conserved first and last residue. A D gene is named only where the DNA matches it firmly.

j_call	v_call	d_call	cdr3_length	cdr3_aa
TRBJ1-2	TRBV19	-	11	ASSIVGGRGYT
TRBJ1-2	TRBV5-1	-	12	ASSPGPSSYGYT
TRBJ1-1	TRBV20-1	-	9	SARELGEAF
TRBJ2-5	TRBV5-1	-	13	ASSRYSPQGETQY
TRBJ1-5	TRBV28	-	13	ASSLKGGSNQPQH
TRBJ2-3	TRBV7-3	-	16	ASSLGRRTVPSTDTQY
TRBJ1-3	TRBV25-1	-	16	ASRGRGTLLASGNTIY
TRBJ1-1	TRBV27	-	14	ASSLFGQDGNTEAF
TRBJ1-1	TRBV11-1	-	11	ASSLGFLAEAF
TRBJ2-5	TRBV7-3	-	13	ASSLNGDASAAQY
TRBJ2-7	TRBV19	TRBD1	13	ASSVSGTGVYEQY
TRBJ1-2	TRBV7-2	TRBD1	13	ASSSRTGDPYGYT
TRBJ1-1	TRBV5-1	-	14	ASSLAIGLGNTEAF
TRBJ1-2	TRBV7-2	-	11	ASSLARDNGYT
TRBJ1-5	TRBV4-1	TRBD1	17	ASSQDDWGQGIGNQPQH
TRBJ2-1	TRBV28	TRBD2	13	ASSPTSGSHNEQF
TRBJ1-3	TRBV11-2	-	14	ATRDTTFFSGNTIY
TRBJ2-7	TRBV5-5	-	13	ASSPDSLNAYEQY
TRBJ2-1	TRBV19	-	12	ASNSGEGYNEQF
TRBJ1-5	TRBV5-1	TRBD1	13	ASSLTGVSNQPQH
TRBJ2-7	TRBV5-5	TRBD1	13	ASSSGDREFYEQY
TRBJ2-3	TRBV7-9	-	10	ASSPSGDTQY
TRBJ2-7	TRBV7-6	-	12	ASSPSYSSYEQY
TRBJ1-5	TRBV28	TRBD1	13	ASSTGQGYNQPQH
TRBJ2-7	TRBV11-1	-	10	ASRFDNYEQY
TRBJ1-5	TRBV28	TRBD1	12	ASSSQGPTGPQH
TRBJ2-7	TRBV27	TRBD2	12	ASWTSGTSYEQY
TRBJ1-3	TRBV19	-	13	ASSTRRSSGNIIY
TRBJ1-5	TRBV7-2	-	11	ASSQRENQPQH
TRBJ1-2	TRBV4-1	TRBD1	14	ASSQDRQGAPYGYT
TRBJ2-1	TRBV15	-	16	ATSKRASELTGSNEQF
TRBJ1-2	TRBV15	TRBD1	11	ATSDREFDGYT
TRBJ2-6	TRBV5-4	-	14	ASSADLTLGANVLT
TRBJ2-2	TRBV5-1	TRBD2	12	ASTAGVDTGELF